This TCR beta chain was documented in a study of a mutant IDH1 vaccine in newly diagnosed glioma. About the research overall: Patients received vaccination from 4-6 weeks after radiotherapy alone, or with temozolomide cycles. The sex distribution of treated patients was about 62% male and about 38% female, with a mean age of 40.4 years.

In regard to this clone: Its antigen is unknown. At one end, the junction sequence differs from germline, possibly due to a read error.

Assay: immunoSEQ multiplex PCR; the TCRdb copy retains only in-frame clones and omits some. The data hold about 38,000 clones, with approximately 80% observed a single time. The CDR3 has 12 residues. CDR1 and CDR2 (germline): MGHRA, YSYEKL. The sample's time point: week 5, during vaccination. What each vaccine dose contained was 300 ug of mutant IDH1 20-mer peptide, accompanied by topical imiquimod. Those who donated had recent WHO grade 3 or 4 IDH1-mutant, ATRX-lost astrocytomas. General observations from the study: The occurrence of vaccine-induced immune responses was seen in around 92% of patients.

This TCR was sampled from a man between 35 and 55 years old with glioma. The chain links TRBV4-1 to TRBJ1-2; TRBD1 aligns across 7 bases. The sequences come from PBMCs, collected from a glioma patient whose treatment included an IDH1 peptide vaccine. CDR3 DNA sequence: TGCGCAAGCAATTCAGGGGGCTATGGCTACACCTTC. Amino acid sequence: CASNSGGYGYTF.